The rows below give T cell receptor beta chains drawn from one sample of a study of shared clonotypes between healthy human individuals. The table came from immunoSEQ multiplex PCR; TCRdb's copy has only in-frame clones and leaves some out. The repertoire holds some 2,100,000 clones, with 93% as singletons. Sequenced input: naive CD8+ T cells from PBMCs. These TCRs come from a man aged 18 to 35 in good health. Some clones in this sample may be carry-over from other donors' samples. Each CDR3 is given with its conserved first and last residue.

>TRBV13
CASSLGRDSRGQFF
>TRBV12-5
CASGDNSGEQFF
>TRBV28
CASRSGQTEAFF
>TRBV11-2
CASSLVGGRAYTDTQYF
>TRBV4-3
CASSRGTAGNTIYF
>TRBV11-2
CASSLVPPSETQYF
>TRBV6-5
CASSYAGQSYNEQFF
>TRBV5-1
CASSLGTSGGDTQYF
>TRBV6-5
CASQIGQESLEQFF
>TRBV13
CASSLLGYGYTF
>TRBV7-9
CASSLVGQGEPQHF
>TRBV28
CASSWEREFADTQYF
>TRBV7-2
CASSDPLAGENTGELFF
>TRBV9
CASSVGQGLGSYNEQFF
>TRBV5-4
CASSLDRVSDEQYF
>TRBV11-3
CASSSVVGTEAFF
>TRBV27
CASSLGGNEQFF
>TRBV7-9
CASSAHPGTSGSDEQFF
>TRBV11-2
CASSSGTGMVYEQYF
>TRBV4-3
CASSQEIRREKLFF
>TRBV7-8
CASSLLRWTGLETQYF
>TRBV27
CASSLRQGNYGYTF
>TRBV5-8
CASSSGEGYSSYEQYF
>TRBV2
CATLRRTAADAFF
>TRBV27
CASQKGTGELFF
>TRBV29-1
CSVTGANTGELFF
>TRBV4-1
CASSQDPNSLAGGPGEQFF
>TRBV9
CASSAPDWDYEQYF
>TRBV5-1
CASSSGTATPYEQYF
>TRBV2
CASSVAESAHYGYTF
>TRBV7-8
CASSPEPFNEQFF
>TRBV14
CASSQDRRLADPPANTGELFF
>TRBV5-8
CAGDIPPLQEVGELFF
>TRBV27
CASSTRLAGANEQYF
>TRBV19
CASSAGGAYTEAFF
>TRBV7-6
CASSDRGGPANTGELFF